These T cell receptor beta chains were read from a single sample in a study of blood T cell repertoires in COVID-19. Clones were sequenced by immunoSEQ multiplex PCR, and TCRdb holds only the in-frame ones, with some missing. The table includes roughly 160,000 clones, around 90% detected once. The specimen was peripheral blood. Every receptor here comes from a woman aged 55-70 years who had recovered from COVID-19. The CDR3 runs from the conserved cysteine through the conserved F or W. The order of the fields is CDR3 DNA, CDR3 protein, clone size, D gene, CDR3 length, V gene, J gene. A D gene is named only where the DNA matches it firmly. A row's size may be missing; if present it is once, few, many or a size class.

TGTGCCAGCAGCTTAGGTCTTTGGGCCGGGGGGGGCACCGGGGAGCTGTTTTTT	CASSLGLWAGGGTGELFF	.	TRBD2	18	TRBV11-2	TRBJ2-2
TGCGCCAGCAGCCAACAGGGGAGTAATGAAAAACTGTTTTTT	CASSQQGSNEKLFF	.	.	14	TRBV4-1	TRBJ1-4
TGTGCCAGCCTCGGGACAGGGGGTGGTACAACCAATGCTTTCTTT	CASLGTGGGTTNAFF	once	TRBD1	15	TRBV28	TRBJ1-1
TGCGCCAGCAGCCAAGAACCCCAACTAGCGGGGAGCACAGATACGCAGTATTTT	CASSQEPQLAGSTDTQYF	.	TRBD2	18	TRBV4-3	TRBJ2-3
TGCAGCGTTGAGAAAGGCGGGGCCCCTAACTATGGCTACACCTTC	CSVEKGGAPNYGYTF	few	.	15	TRBV29-1	TRBJ1-2
TGTGCCAGCAGCAGACAGGGGGTGGAAGAAAAACTGTTTTTT	CASSRQGVEEKLFF	few	TRBD1	14	TRBV7-9	TRBJ1-4
TGTGCCAGCAGCGTTCAGGGAACCAATGAGCAGTTCTTC	CASSVQGTNEQFF	.	.	13	TRBV9	TRBJ2-1
TGTGCTAGCAGCTCATCAGGGGGCTTAGAGACCCAGTACTTC	CASSSSGGLETQYF	.	TRBD1	14	TRBV7-7	TRBJ2-5
TGTGCCCCCGGAGGTAATCAGCCCCAGCATTTT	CAPGGNQPQHF	.	.	11	TRBV3-1/TRBV3-2	TRBJ1-5
TGTGCCAGCAATTTTGGGGGCTACAACACCGGGGAGCTGTTTTTT	CASNFGGYNTGELFF	.	.	15	TRBV27	TRBJ2-2
TGTGCCAGCAGGAGGGGGCAGGGCGCAGATACGCAGTATTTT	CASRRGQGADTQYF	.	TRBD1	14	TRBV27	TRBJ2-3
TGTGCCAGCAGCCTAGGGGGTGATACGCAGTATTTT	CASSLGGDTQYF	.	.	12	TRBV5-6	TRBJ2-3
TGTGCCACCAGCAGTCGGCAGGGGGCTTGGGAGACCCAGTACTTC	CATSSRQGAWETQYF	.	TRBD1	15	TRBV15	TRBJ2-5
TGCGCCAGCAGCCAAGACGGGCGTCGCGGGGCAGGCAATGAGCAGTTCTTC	CASSQDGRRGAGNEQFF	.	.	17	TRBV4-1	TRBJ2-1
TGTGCCAGCAGTAGAAACAGGGTCCACTATGGCTACACCTTC	CASSRNRVHYGYTF	once	.	14	TRBV6-5	TRBJ1-2
TGTGCCAGCAGTTTCCGGGACAGGGACTACGAGCAGTACTTC	CASSFRDRDYEQYF	.	TRBD1	14	TRBV6-5	TRBJ2-7
TGTGCCAGCAGCGTAGGGCCAGGTTCCTACGAGCAGTACTTC	CASSVGPGSYEQYF	.	.	14	TRBV9	TRBJ2-7
TGTGCCAGCAGCCCCCGGGTATCGGAGACCCAGTACTTC	CASSPRVSETQYF	.	.	13	TRBV2	TRBJ2-5
TGCGCCAGCAACGCAGGGGCCCAAGAGACCCAGTACTTC	CASNAGAQETQYF	.	.	13	TRBV5-1	TRBJ2-5
TGTGCCAGCTCCACGGGACTAGCGGGGGGAGTCACAGATACGCAGTATTTT	CASSTGLAGGVTDTQYF	few	TRBD2	17	TRBV2	TRBJ2-3
TGTGCCAGCAGCGCAGGTCCTCACACTGAAGCTTTCTTT	CASSAGPHTEAFF	.	.	13	TRBV7-2	TRBJ1-1
TGCGCCAGCACCAAAAGGACAGGGGATTCGAACACCATATATTTT	CASTKRTGDSNTIYF	.	TRBD1	15	TRBV10-2	TRBJ1-3
TGCAGCGTTGAAGGGGACAGCGCTAGCTCCTACAATGAGCAGTTCTTC	CSVEGDSASSYNEQFF	.	TRBD1	16	TRBV29-1	TRBJ2-1
TGTGCCAGCAGCTTGGCCCAGCTAGCGGGCACAACAGGTACGCAGTATTTT	CASSLAQLAGTTGTQYF	.	TRBD2	17	TRBV5-5	TRBJ2-3
TGCGCCAGCAGCTTGGGGACTAGCGGGGGGCCAGCTCGCACAGATACGCAGTATTTT	CASSLGTSGGPARTDTQYF	.	TRBD2	19	TRBV5-1	TRBJ2-3
TGTGCCAGCAGCCCACAGGGGCCACTCGGCAATGAGCAGTTCTTC	CASSPQGPLGNEQFF	.	TRBD1	15	TRBV11-3	TRBJ2-1
TGTGCCAGCAGCGCGAGCACAGATACGCAGTATTTT	CASSASTDTQYF	few	.	12	TRBV5-4	TRBJ2-3
TGTGCCAGCAGCCCATACAGGGGGGTTCTTAATTCACCCCTCCACTTT	CASSPYRGVLNSPLHF	few	TRBD1	16	TRBV3-1/TRBV3-2	TRBJ1-6
TGTGCCAGCAGCGCCGTAGCCGGGACTAGCGGGGCTGGCGAGCAGTACTTC	CASSAVAGTSGAGEQYF	.	TRBD2	17	TRBV5-4	TRBJ2-7
TGTGCCAGCAGTGAGTCGGCCCGGGGATTCGGTGGCTACACCTTC	CASSESARGFGGYTF	.	.	15	TRBV2	TRBJ1-2
TGCAGCGTTGAGGACCAGAGGGACGAGCAGTACTTC	CSVEDQRDEQYF	once	.	12	TRBV29-1	TRBJ2-7
TGTGCCAGTAGTACCTGGACTGCAGGTGAAGCTTTCTTT	CASSTWTAGEAFF	.	.	13	TRBV19	TRBJ1-1
TGTGCCAGGAGGGGGTTTTACTCCTACAATGAGCAGTTCTTC	CARRGFYSYNEQFF	.	.	14	TRBV21-1	TRBJ2-1
TGTGCCAGCAGCGGTACAGGGTACACTGAAGCTTTCTTT	CASSGTGYTEAFF	.	.	13	TRBV3-1/TRBV3-2	TRBJ1-1
TGCGCCAGCAGCTTGGGGGTCGCGAGGGACACTGAAGCTTTCTTT	CASSLGVARDTEAFF	.	.	15	TRBV5-1	TRBJ1-1
TGTGCCAGCTCGACTGCGGGGGGGCCAGAGACCCAGTACTTC	CASSTAGGPETQYF	.	TRBD2	14	TRBV3-1/TRBV3-2	TRBJ2-5
TGTGCCAGCAGCTTATGGTCAGGGCTGACCGGGGAGCTGTTTTTT	CASSLWSGLTGELFF	.	.	15	TRBV7-8	TRBJ2-2
TGTGCCAGCAGCATAGGACTAGCTAGGTACGAGCAGTACTTC	CASSIGLARYEQYF	.	TRBD2	14	TRBV11-3	TRBJ2-7
TGTGCCAGCAGCTTGGCGGGGGGGACTCATTACGAGCAGTACTTC	CASSLAGGTHYEQYF	few	TRBD2	15	TRBV5-6	TRBJ2-7
TGCAGTGCTAGAGATGGGGCGATCCAGTACTTC	CSARDGAIQYF	.	.	11	TRBV20-1	TRBJ2-5
TGTGCCAGCAGCTCTGGACAGGTATACTCCTACGAGCAGTACTTC	CASSSGQVYSYEQYF	once	TRBD1	15	TRBV7-9	TRBJ2-7
TGTGCCAGCAGTGATAACAGCGGGGAGCTGTTTTTT	CASSDNSGELFF	once	.	12	TRBV2	TRBJ2-2
TGTGCCAGCAGTGAAGGTTCGGTCGGGACTGAAGCTTTCTTT	CASSEGSVGTEAFF	.	.	14	TRBV6-1	TRBJ1-1
TGTGCCAGCAGCACTGCCGGGACTCTCGATGAAGCTTTCTTT	CASSTAGTLDEAFF	.	.	14	TRBV7-9	TRBJ1-1
TGCAGCGTTGGGGACAACCCGTCCACTGGAAACACCATATATTTT	CSVGDNPSTGNTIYF	.	.	15	TRBV29-1	TRBJ1-3
TGTGCCAGCAGCTCCATAGCGGGGGCTTACAATGAGCAGTTCTTC	CASSSIAGAYNEQFF	.	TRBD2	15	TRBV7-8	TRBJ2-1
TGTGCCAGCAGCTCCCCCCGGGTGGACACCGGGGAGCTGTTTTTT	CASSSPRVDTGELFF	.	.	15	TRBV5-4	TRBJ2-2
TGTGCCAGCAGCTCGGGACAGAATGAAAAACTGTTTTTT	CASSSGQNEKLFF	.	TRBD1	13	TRBV6-5	TRBJ1-4
TGTGCCAGCAGGCGGACAGGGGGCGACAATCAGCCCCAGCATTTT	CASRRTGGDNQPQHF	.	TRBD1	15	TRBV6-5	TRBJ1-5
TGTGCCAGCAGCGTCCGGGACAGGGAGACTGAAGCTTTCTTT	CASSVRDRETEAFF	.	TRBD1	14	TRBV9	TRBJ1-1
TGTGCCAGCAGCCTAAACACCGGGGAGCTGTTTTTT	CASSLNTGELFF	.	.	12	TRBV7-8	TRBJ2-2
TGTGCCAGCAGTTCGGGACTAGCGGGGGGCCATAGCTCCTACGAGCAGTACTTC	CASSSGLAGGHSSYEQYF	.	TRBD2	18	TRBV6-2/TRBV6-3	TRBJ2-7
TGTGCCAGCAGTGAAACGACAGGGACTGGAAACACCATATATTTT	CASSETTGTGNTIYF	.	TRBD1	15	TRBV2	TRBJ1-3
TGTGCCAGCAGTTACTCGGGCCGTTACAATGAGCAGTTCTTC	CASSYSGRYNEQFF	.	.	14	TRBV6-5	TRBJ2-1